What follows are 8 T cell receptor beta chains derived from one specimen sequenced in a study of cytomegalovirus exposure and HLA in healthy donors (dated by TCRdb to 2017 to 2019). The library was prepared using the immunoSEQ multiplex PCR assay. What TCRdb holds here is the immuneACCESS table cut down to in-frame rearrangements. Part of the clones is not present; checked against another copy, under half of the missing clones reflect an unresolved V gene, and the others are unexplained. The sample profile shows more than 150,000 clones; about four fifths of them were found once. The ten largest account for 2.8% of the sample. The sequenced sample was PBMCs. Source of these receptors: a woman between 18 and 30 years old in good health and CMV-seropositive.

The genes are TRBV4-3 and TRBJ2-2; TRBD2 matches 13 bases. V was pared by 1 base and J by 6 bases, with 5 bases of the junction left unmatched. This CDR3 contains 17 residues. Germline CDR1 is LGHNA and CDR2 is YSLEER. The CDR3 DNA sequence: TGCGCCAGCAGCCAAGCAATACTAGCGGGGGGGTCCGGGGAGCTGTTTTTT. As protein: CASSQAILAGGSGELFF.

The rearrangement joins TRBV7-8 to TRBJ1-1; tentatively, D is TRBD1 (6 bases). V lost 4 bases and J lost 5, with 23 bases in between. The CDR3 is 17 residues long. CDR1 and CDR2 from the germline V gene are SGHVS and FQNEAQ. The CDR3: CASSWGGTGAGRTEAFF. The CDR3 DNA reads TGTGCCAGCAGCTGGGGGGGCACCGGCGCTGGTAGGACTGAAGCTTTCTTT.

This chain joins TRBV7-9 and TRBJ2-7; D gene ambiguous. The CDR3 is 16 amino acids. The germline gives CDR1 SEHNR, CDR2 FQNEAQ (reference sequence). With 1 base removed from V and 0 bases from J, the gap between germline ends came to 13 bases. Here the CDR3 reads CASSLGSALSSYEQYF. The CDR3 DNA follows: TGTGCCAGCAGCTTAGGTTCAGCGCTCAGCTCCTACGAGCAGTACTTC. The full variable domain, with the rest looked up from reference TRBV7-9 and TRBJ2-7, is DTGVSQNPRHKITKRGQNVTFRCDPISEHNRLYWYRQTLGQGPEFLTYFQNEAQLEKSRLLSDRFSAERPKGSFSTLEIQRTEQGDSAMYLCASSLGSALSSYEQYFGPGTRLTVT.

Worth noting for this clone: Other DNA sequences in this specimen translate into the identical CDR3. The chain couples TRBV5-1 to TRBJ2-2; possibly TRBD2 for D (5 bases). The CDR3 consists of 14 residues. The germline V gene encodes CDR1 SGHRS and CDR2 YFSETQ. The germline V and J ends were trimmed by 1 base and 5 bases, with 9 bases remaining between them. The DNA for the CDR3 is TGCGCCAGCAGCTTGTCGGGGAATACCGGGGAGCTGTTTTTT. Amino acids: CASSLSGNTGELFF.

V and J are TRBV4-2 and TRBJ1-4; D not certain. Per the germline V gene, CDR1 is LGHNA and CDR2 is YNFKEQ. This CDR3 comprises 13 residues. Deletions cut 1 base from V and 12 bases from J, with 12 bases between. The chain's CDR3 is CASSQVSTRELFF. In nucleotides, the CDR3 is TGTGCCAGCAGCCAAGTCAGCACCCGGGAACTGTTTTTT.

This clone was detected once. The chain uses TRBV5-6 and TRBJ2-1, with TRBD2 as a possible D gene (5 bases). Germline V lookup: CDR1 SGHDT, CDR2 YYEEEE. This CDR3 spans 13 amino acids. The V gene lost 0 bases and the J gene lost 8 bases, with 9 bases spanning the gap. CDR3 DNA: TGTGCCAGCAGCTTGGGGGTCGGGGATGAGCAGTTCTTC. It translates to CASSLGVGDEQFF.

V usage is TRBV5-4 and J usage is TRBJ2-3, with D perhaps matching TRBD1 (5 bases). The CDR3 has 14 amino acids. Germline assignment: CDR1 SGHNT and CDR2 YYREEE (reference sequence). Trimming removed 4 bases from V and 0 bases from J, with 9 bases in between. This CDR3 reads CASSMRQSTDTQYF. The CDR3, as DNA: TGTGCCAGCAGCATGCGACAGAGCACAGATACGCAGTATTTT.

This clone was counted only a few times. This chain uses TRBV14 with TRBJ1-6; D not certain. Germline values: CDR1 SGHDN, CDR2 FVKESK. V gave up 3 bases and J gave up 10 bases, with 13 bases separating them. The length of the CDR3 is 14 residues. This CDR3 reads CASSQIPRVSPLHF. CDR3 in DNA: TGTGCCAGCAGCCAGATCCCCCGGGTCTCACCCCTCCACTTT.